The present entry profiles one TCR beta chain with its context. In the authors' workflow: It was from reference gene primer amplification that nucleated cell counts were estimated. Using immunoSEQ multiplex PCR, the repertoire was profiled, and TCRdb retains in-frame clones only, with some absent. The V and J calls and clone size are taken from that table; D and trimming were inferred from the DNA. The table shows 80,000 or so clones, with about 88% occurring only once. The data were obtained in a study of blood T cell repertoires in COVID-19. Study overall: From the United States, Italy and Spain came samples of acute and convalescent COVID-19. From T cells, B-cell-depleted T cells, or PBMCs came the material, which was cDNA or gDNA.

The germline gives CDR1 SGHAT, CDR2 FQNNGV. This CDR3 contains 18 residues. Trimming took 4 bases from V and 3 from J, leaving 21 bases between them. This sequence was found in a human donor in a cohort sampled during active COVID-19. The chain employs TRBV11-2 and TRBJ2-2; perhaps TRBD1 as D (6 bases). What was sequenced was peripheral blood. The CDR3 DNA reads TGTGCCAGCAGCTACCACCTAACAGGGTCTTGGGACACCGGGGAGCTGTTTTTT. Translated, it gives CASSYHLTGSWDTGELFF.